The 27 T cell receptor beta chains below all came from one sample that was sequenced in a study of high-grade serous ovarian cancer treatment subgroups. The tumor samples were collected prior to definitive surgery or chemotherapy. Generated by immunoSEQ multiplex PCR, the TCRdb table keeps only in-frame clones and is missing some. The sample includes 18,000 or so clones, roughly 80% of them seen just once. The source material was tumor tissue. All receptors derive from a human donor with high-grade serous ovarian cancer.

V is TRBV2 and J is TRBJ2-3, with D possibly being TRBD1 (6 bases). The CDR3 sequence is 16 residues long. The germline V gene encodes CDR1 SNHLY and CDR2 FYNNEI. The germline V and J ends were trimmed by 4 bases and 6 bases, with 20 bases remaining between them. The CDR3 nucleotides are TGTGCCAGCAGTGCCGAGTACAGGGAAGAGGGGGATACGCAGTATTTT. It yields the protein CASSAEYREEGDTQYF.

DNA of the CDR3: TGTGCCACCAAAAAAACAGGGGCGGGGACCGGGGAGCTGTTTTTT. It translates to CATKKTGAGTGELFF. The rearrangement uses TRBV27 and TRBJ2-2, with D tentatively TRBD1 (7 bases). The CDR3 length is 15 residues. Trimming took 10 bases from V and 5 from J, leaving 20 bases between them. The germline V gene encodes CDR1 MNHEY and CDR2 SMNVEV (reference sequence).

This clone has just a few counts. V and J are TRBV5-1 and TRBJ2-3; D is unresolved. The CDR3 is made up of 12 amino acids. Germline CDR1 is SGHRS and CDR2 is YFSETQ. The V gene lost 6 bases and the J gene lost 0 bases, with 5 bases spanning the gap. CDR3 region: CASKASTDTQYF. As DNA, the CDR3 is TGCGCCAGCAAGGCTAGCACAGATACGCAGTATTTT.

The rearrangement uses TRBV6-4 and TRBJ2-3, with 10 bases fitting TRBD2. With 2 bases clipped from V and 7 bases from J, the junction kept 6 bases outside the gene matches. CDR1 is MRHNA, CDR2 SNTAGT, per germline. CDR3 size: 15 residues. In nucleotides, the CDR3 is TGTGCCAGCAGTGACCCTAGCGGGAGTGGAAATACGCAGTATTTT. Translation: CASSDPSGSGNTQYF.

The CDR3 nucleotides read TGTGCCAGTAGTATAATACAGGGTTCTGGAAACACCATATATTTT. Its protein is CASSIIQGSGNTIYF. The chain combines TRBV19 with TRBJ1-3, with D perhaps matching TRBD1 (6 bases). Germline V gene data show CDR1 as LNHDA and CDR2 as SQIVND (reference sequence). The CDR3 length is 15 residues. V was cut by 2 bases and J by 1 base, with 9 bases left in between. The complete variable domain, with remaining parts taken from reference TRBV19 and TRBJ1-3, reads DGGITQSPKYLFRKEGQNVTLSCEQNLNHDAMYWYRQDPGQGLRLIYYSQIVNDFQKGDIAEGYSVSREKKESFPLTVTSAQKNPTAFYLCASSIIQGSGNTIYFGEGSWLTVV.

The J gene is TRBJ2-5, the V gene TRBV10-3; 11 bases map to TRBD1. Trimming cost V 3 bases and J 5 bases; bases outside gene matches: 11. This CDR3 has 17 residues. Germline V lookup: CDR1 ENHRY, CDR2 SYGVKD. The CDR3 here is CAISEPTGTGGEETQYF. The CDR3 DNA reads as TGTGCCATCAGTGAACCGACCGGGACAGGGGGAGAGGAGACCCAGTACTTC.

The rearrangement joins TRBV6-4 to TRBJ2-2; 8 nucleotides match TRBD2. CDR1 is MRHNA and CDR2 is SNTAGT in the germline V gene. With 6 bases clipped from V and 5 bases from J, the junction kept 8 bases outside the gene matches. The length of the CDR3 is 15 residues. The CDR3 spells CASSPGAGETGELFF. CDR3 nucleotide sequence: TGTGCCAGCAGCCCGGGAGCGGGGGAGACCGGGGAGCTGTTTTTT.

This chain joins TRBV7-2 and TRBJ2-3; possible D gene TRBD2, 6 bases. The CDR3 length is 12 residues. Germline V gene lookup returns CDR1 SGHTA and CDR2 FQGNSA. V lost 11 bases, J lost 2 bases, and 11 bases lay in between. In DNA form, the CDR3 reads TGTGCCTCGGGGGTAGTCACAGATACGCAGTATTTT. It translates to CASGVVTDTQYF.

The chain combines TRBV4-3 with TRBJ1-6, with D perhaps TRBD1 (5 bases). CDR3 length: 15 amino acids. Germline V lookup: CDR1 LGHNA, CDR2 YSLEER. V shed 8 bases and J shed 3 bases, with 14 bases lying between them. CDR3 residues: CASAAGRDYNSPLHF. The CDR3, as DNA: TGCGCCAGCGCGGCGGGCAGGGACTATAATTCACCCCTCCACTTT.

This chain uses TRBV27 with TRBJ2-7, with TRBD2 matching 8 bases. The ends lost 4 bases at V and 5 bases at J; junction bases unmatched: 10. Germline CDR1 and CDR2: MNHEY and SMNVEV (reference sequence). The CDR3 length is 15 residues. CDR3 region: CASSSRGVGFDEQYF. The CDR3 nucleotides read TGTGCCAGCAGTTCGCGGGGGGTGGGGTTCGACGAGCAGTACTTC.

The V and J genes are TRBV9 and TRBJ2-3; D perhaps matches TRBD2 (5 bases). Trimming took off 0 bases at V and 10 bases at J, with 15 bases between the two ends. This CDR3 region has 14 residues. CDR1 SGDLS and CDR2 YYNGEE come from the germline V gene. CDR3 amino acids: CASSVALAIIPQYF. The CDR3 DNA reads as TGTGCCAGCAGCGTAGCTCTAGCCATAATTCCGCAGTATTTT.

V gene TRBV28 combines with J gene TRBJ2-3; perhaps D is TRBD1 or TRBD2 (5 bases each). Germline V lookup: CDR1 MDHEN, CDR2 SYDVKM. CDR3 size: 15 residues. V gave up 2 bases and J gave up 2 bases, with 11 bases separating them. This CDR3 reads CASSLGGQSTDTQYF. Here the CDR3 DNA reads TGTGCCAGCAGTTTAGGGGGTCAATCCACAGATACGCAGTATTTT. The complete variable domain, with remaining parts taken from reference TRBV28 and TRBJ2-3, reads DVKVTQSSRYLVKRTGEKVFLECVQDMDHENMFWYRQDPGLGLRLIYFSYDVKMKEKGDIPEGYSVSREKKERFSLILESASTNQTSMYLCASSLGGQSTDTQYFGPGTRLTVL.

This clone was observed once. The chain has TRBV7-2 and TRBJ1-3; D remains unclear. The CDR3 sequence is 14 residues long. Germline V lookup: CDR1 SGHTA, CDR2 FQGNSA. V lost 5 bases and J 0 bases, leaving 8 bases between the germline ends. CDR3 in DNA: TGTGCCAGCAGCACCGGCGCCTCTGGAAACACCATATATTTT. Its translation: CASSTGASGNTIYF.

The chain carries TRBV4-1 and TRBJ2-7; 11 bases are a match to TRBD2. The V gene's germline CDR1 is MGHRA and CDR2 YSYEKL. Trimming removed 3 bases from V and 2 bases from J; junction bases left unmatched: 3. There are 15 residues in the CDR3. In nucleotides, the CDR3 is TGCGCCAGCAGCCAGGGGACTAGCGGTACCTACGAGCAGTACTTC. Residues: CASSQGTSGTYEQYF.

V and J are TRBV2 and TRBJ2-1, with 7 nucleotides matching TRBD1. The CDR3 length is 14 residues. V lost 7 bases to trimming and J lost 4 bases; unmatched junction nucleotides: 7. Germline CDR1 SNHLY, CDR2 FYNNEI. The CDR3 DNA reads as TGTGCCAGCATCCGGGACAGTATTTACAATGAGCAGTTCTTC. Protein: CASIRDSIYNEQFF.

In its sample, this clone was seen a few times. The gene calls are TRBV7-9 and TRBJ1-5; the D is unclear. The CDR3 consists of 13 residues. Trimming cost V 5 bases and J 6 bases, with 11 bases left between them. Germline-derived CDR1 and CDR2 are SEHNR and FQNEAQ (reference sequence). The CDR3 sequence is CASSPSGRQPQHF. The CDR3 coding sequence is TGTGCCAGCAGCCCATCCGGGCGTCAGCCCCAGCATTTT.

Concerning this clone: An end of the junction differs from the germline gene, which may be a read error. The CDR3 sequence: CASSHEYGESDTQYF. CDR3 bases: TGCGCCAGCAGCCACGAGTACGGGGAATCGGATACGCAGTATTTT. The chain joins TRBV7-9 to TRBJ2-3, with D tentatively TRBD2 (5 bases). The CDR3 extends over 15 amino acids. Per germline, CDR1 SEHNR and CDR2 FQNEAQ (reference sequence).

The rearrangement uses TRBV4-2 and TRBJ2-7, with 7 bases fitting TRBD2. J was trimmed by 2 bases and V by 0 bases; bases with no gene match: 4. The germline CDR1 and CDR2 sequences are LGHNA and YNFKEQ. The CDR3 totals 15 residues. CDR3 amino acids: CASSQDPAGPYEQYF. CDR3 nucleotide sequence: TGTGCCAGCAGCCAAGATCCAGCGGGGCCCTACGAGCAGTACTTC.

This clone was found a few times. The V call is TRBV4-3, the J call TRBJ1-4; D may be TRBD1 (5 bases). The V gene lost 0 bases and the J gene lost 11 bases, with 16 bases spanning the gap. CDR3 length: 15 amino acids. Germline CDR1 reads LGHNA; CDR2 reads YSLEER. This CDR3 reads CASSQDPGTGEKLFF. Written as DNA, the CDR3 is TGCGCCAGCAGCCAAGATCCCGGGACTGGGGAGAAACTGTTTTTT.

The V and J genes are TRBV12-5 and TRBJ2-2; 7 positions agree with TRBD1. Unmatched junction bases numbered 6, after V lost 5 bases and J lost 6 bases. CDR1 is LGHNT and CDR2 is FRNRAP in the germline V gene. CDR3 length equals 14 residues. The DNA for the CDR3 is TGTGCTAGTGGTCTAGCCGGGACAGCCGGGGAGCTGTTTTTT. Encoded protein: CASGLAGTAGELFF.

This chain connects TRBV4-3 to TRBJ1-2; a possible D gene is TRBD1 (6 bases). Looked up from germline, CDR1 is LGHNA and CDR2 is YSLEER. This CDR3 is built from 18 residues. V shed 3 bases and J shed 2 bases, with 22 bases lying between them. CDR3 sequence (DNA): TGCGCCAGCAGCCAGGCCTTCCTCACAGGGAACCCCAACTATGGCTACACCTTC. Translation gives CASSQAFLTGNPNYGYTF.

This sequence joins TRBV28 and TRBJ2-2; TRBD2 matches 12 bases. J was trimmed by 8 bases and V by 7 bases; bases with no gene match: 5. Germline assignment: CDR1 MDHEN and CDR2 SYDVKM. The CDR3 has 14 amino acids. DNA for the CDR3: TGTGCCAGCACCAGACTAGCGGGAGCGGGGGAGCTGTTTTTT. Protein product: CASTRLAGAGELFF.

This chain connects TRBV13 to TRBJ2-2; no firm D call. Germline CDR1 is PRHDT and CDR2 is FYEKMQ (reference sequence). The V end lost 0 bases, the J end lost 0 bases, and 5 bases lay between the germline ends. This CDR3 contains 15 residues. The CDR3 coding sequence is TGTGCCAGCAGCTTAGGAGTACCGAACACCGGGGAGCTGTTTTTT. Translation: CASSLGVPNTGELFF.

The chain links TRBV18 to TRBJ1-4, with 7 bases aligning to TRBD1. From germline, CDR1 is KGHSH and CDR2 LQKENI. The CDR3 totals 16 residues. J gave up 2 bases and V 4 bases, and 7 bases lay outside the gene matches. The chain's CDR3 is CASSLVRQGTNEKLFF. Written as DNA, the CDR3 is TGTGCCAGCTCACTAGTTCGACAGGGCACTAATGAAAAACTGTTTTTT. Variable domain in full (rest from reference TRBV18 and TRBJ1-4): NAGVMQNPRHLVRRRGQEARLRCSPMKGHSHVYWYRQLPEEGLKFMVYLQKENIIDESGMPKERFSAEFPKEGPSILRIQQVVRGDSAAYFCASSLVRQGTNEKLFFGSGTQLSVL.

This chain uses TRBV7-2 with TRBJ1-5; the D is unclear. The V gene lost 3 bases and the J gene lost 2 bases, with 14 bases spanning the gap. The V gene's germline CDR1 is SGHTA and CDR2 FQGNSA. The CDR3 has 16 residues. The CDR3 here is CASSFTPGNGNQPQHF. Here the CDR3 DNA reads TGTGCCAGCAGCTTTACTCCAGGAAACGGCAATCAGCCCCAGCATTTT.

The rearrangement links TRBV7-9 to TRBJ2-5; D is unclear. The CDR3 extends over 13 amino acids. Trimming took 6 bases from V and 4 from J, leaving 12 bases between them. Germline lookup yields CDR1 SEHNR and CDR2 FQNEAQ (reference sequence). The CDR3 spells CASSLTRGETQYF. DNA of the CDR3: TGTGCCAGCAGTCTTACCAGAGGAGAGACCCAGTACTTC.

This clone was observed once. The chain couples TRBV27 to TRBJ2-1; D might be TRBD1 (5 bases). CDR3 length: 14 residues. CDR1 is MNHEY, CDR2 SMNVEV, per germline (reference sequence). The V and J ends lost 8 bases and 6 bases respectively, with 17 bases between them. The CDR3: CASGYGHVLNEQFF. As DNA, the CDR3 is TGTGCCAGCGGTTACGGACACGTACTCAATGAGCAGTTCTTC.